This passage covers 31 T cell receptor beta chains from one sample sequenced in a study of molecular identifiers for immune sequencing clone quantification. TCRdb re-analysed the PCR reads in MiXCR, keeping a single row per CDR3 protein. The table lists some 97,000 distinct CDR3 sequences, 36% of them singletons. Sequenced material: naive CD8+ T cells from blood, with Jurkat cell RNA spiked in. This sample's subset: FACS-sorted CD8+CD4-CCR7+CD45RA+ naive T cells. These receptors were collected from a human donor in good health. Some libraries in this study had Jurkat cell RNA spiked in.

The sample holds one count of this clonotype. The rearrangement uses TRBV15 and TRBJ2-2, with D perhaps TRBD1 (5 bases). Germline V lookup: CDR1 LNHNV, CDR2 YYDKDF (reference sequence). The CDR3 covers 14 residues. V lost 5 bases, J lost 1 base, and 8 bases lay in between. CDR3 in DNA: TGTGCCACCAGCCCAAGGGGGAACACCGGGGAGCTGTTTTTT. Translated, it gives CATSPRGNTGELFF.

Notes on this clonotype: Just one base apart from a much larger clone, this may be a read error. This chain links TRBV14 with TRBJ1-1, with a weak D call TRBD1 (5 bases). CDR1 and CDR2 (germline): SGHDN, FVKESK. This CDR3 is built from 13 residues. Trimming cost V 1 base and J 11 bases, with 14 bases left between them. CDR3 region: CASSQAGALEAFF. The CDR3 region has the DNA TGTGCCAGCAGCCAAGCCGGGGCTTTGGAGGCTTTCTTT.

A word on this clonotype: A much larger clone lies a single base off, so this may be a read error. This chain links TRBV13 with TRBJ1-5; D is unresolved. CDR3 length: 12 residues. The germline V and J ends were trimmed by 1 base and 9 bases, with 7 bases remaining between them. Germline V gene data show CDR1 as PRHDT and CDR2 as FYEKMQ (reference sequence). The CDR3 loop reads CASSLDGRPQHF. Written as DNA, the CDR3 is TGTGCCAGCAGCTTAGACGGTCGGCCCCAGCATTTT.

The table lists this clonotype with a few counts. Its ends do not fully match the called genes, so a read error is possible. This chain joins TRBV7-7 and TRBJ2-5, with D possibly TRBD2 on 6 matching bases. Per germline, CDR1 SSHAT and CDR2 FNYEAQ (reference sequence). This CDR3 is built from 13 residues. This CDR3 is CASSSGLLETQYF. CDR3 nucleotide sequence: TGTGCTAGCAGCTCGGGACTTCTAGAGACCCAGTACTTC.

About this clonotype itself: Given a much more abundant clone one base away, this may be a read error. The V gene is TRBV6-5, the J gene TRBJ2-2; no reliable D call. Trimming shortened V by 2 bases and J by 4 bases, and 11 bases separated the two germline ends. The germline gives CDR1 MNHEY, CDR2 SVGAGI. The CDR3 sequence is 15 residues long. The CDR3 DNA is TGTGCCAGCAGTTACGGTCACCCGAGCACCGGGGAGCTGTTTTTT. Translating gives CASSYGHPSTGELFF.

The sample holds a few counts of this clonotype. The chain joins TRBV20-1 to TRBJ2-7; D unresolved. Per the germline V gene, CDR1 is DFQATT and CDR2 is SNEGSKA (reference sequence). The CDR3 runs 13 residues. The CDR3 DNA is TGCAGCGGAGTTAGTACCAACTCCTACGAGCAGTACTTC. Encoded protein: CSGVSTNSYEQYF.

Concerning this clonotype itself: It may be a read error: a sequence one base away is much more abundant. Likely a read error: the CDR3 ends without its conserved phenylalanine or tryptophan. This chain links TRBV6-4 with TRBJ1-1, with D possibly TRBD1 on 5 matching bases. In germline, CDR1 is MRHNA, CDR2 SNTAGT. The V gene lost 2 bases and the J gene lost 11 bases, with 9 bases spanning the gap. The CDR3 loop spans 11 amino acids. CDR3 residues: CASSDARAAFY. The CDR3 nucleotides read TGTGCCAGCAGTGACGCCAGGGCGGCTTTCTAT.

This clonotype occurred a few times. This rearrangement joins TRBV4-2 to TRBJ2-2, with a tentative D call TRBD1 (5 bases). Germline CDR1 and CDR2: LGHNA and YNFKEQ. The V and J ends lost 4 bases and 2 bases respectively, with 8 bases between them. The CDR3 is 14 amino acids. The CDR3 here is CASSPTVNTGELFF. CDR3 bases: TGTGCCAGCAGCCCGACAGTAAACACCGGGGAGCTGTTTTTT.

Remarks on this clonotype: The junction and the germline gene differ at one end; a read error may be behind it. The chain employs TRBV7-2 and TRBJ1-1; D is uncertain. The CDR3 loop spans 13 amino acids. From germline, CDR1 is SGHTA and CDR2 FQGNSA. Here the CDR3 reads CASSFPFFTEAYF. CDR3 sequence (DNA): TGTGCCAGCAGCTTCCCATTTTTCACTGAAGCTTACTTT.

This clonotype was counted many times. CDR3: CASSYSIERERKQYF. CDR3 nucleotide sequence: TGTGCCAGCAGTTACTCGATCGAGCGGGAGAGAAAGCAGTACTTC. The rearrangement links TRBV6-2 or TRBV6-3 to TRBJ2-7; 8 nucleotides agree with TRBD2. Unmatched junction bases numbered 9, after V lost 0 bases and J lost 8 bases. This CDR3 is built from 15 residues. CDR1 is MNHEY, CDR2 SVGEGT, per germline.

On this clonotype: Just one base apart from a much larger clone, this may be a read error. CDR3 protein: CASSLVYSDAGELIF. The CDR3 coding sequence is TGTGCCAGCAGCTTGGTGTATTCTGATGCCGGGGAGCTGATTTTT. The chain employs TRBV5-4 and TRBJ2-2; maybe TRBD2 (5 bases). CDR1 is SGHNT, CDR2 YYREEE, per germline (reference sequence). The length of the CDR3 is 15 residues.

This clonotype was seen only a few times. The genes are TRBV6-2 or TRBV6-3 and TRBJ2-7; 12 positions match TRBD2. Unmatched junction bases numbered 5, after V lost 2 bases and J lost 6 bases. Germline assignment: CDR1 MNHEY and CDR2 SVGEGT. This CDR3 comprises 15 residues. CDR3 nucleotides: TGTGCCAGCAGTTACGAGACTAGCGGGAGCACCGAGCAGTACTTC. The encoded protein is CASSYETSGSTEQYF.

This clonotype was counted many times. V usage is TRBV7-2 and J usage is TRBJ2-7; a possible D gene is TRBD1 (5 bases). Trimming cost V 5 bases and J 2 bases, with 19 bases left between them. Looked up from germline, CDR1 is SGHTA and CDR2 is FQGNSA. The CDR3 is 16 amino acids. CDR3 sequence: CASSIQDSPGTYEQYF. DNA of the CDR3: TGTGCCAGCAGCATCCAAGACAGCCCAGGCACCTACGAGCAGTACTTC.

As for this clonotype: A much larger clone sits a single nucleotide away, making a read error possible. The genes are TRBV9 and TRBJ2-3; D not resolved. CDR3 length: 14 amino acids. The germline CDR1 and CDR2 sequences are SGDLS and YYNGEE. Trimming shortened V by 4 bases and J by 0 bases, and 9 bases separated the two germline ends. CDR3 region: CASSIQSSTDTQYF. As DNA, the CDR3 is TGTGCCAGCAGCATACAGAGTAGCACAGATACGCAGTATTTT.

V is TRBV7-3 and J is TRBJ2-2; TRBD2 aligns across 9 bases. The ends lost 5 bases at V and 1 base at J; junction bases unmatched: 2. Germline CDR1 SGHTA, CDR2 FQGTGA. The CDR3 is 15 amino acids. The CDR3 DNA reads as TGTGCCAGCAGCCAACTAGCGGGGAACACCGGGGAGCTGTTTTTT. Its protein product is CASSQLAGNTGELFF.

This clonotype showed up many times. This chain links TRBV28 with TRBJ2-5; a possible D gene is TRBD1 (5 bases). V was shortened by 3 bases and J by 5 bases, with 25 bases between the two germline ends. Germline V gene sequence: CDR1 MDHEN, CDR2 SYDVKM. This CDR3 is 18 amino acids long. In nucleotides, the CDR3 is TGTGCCAGCAGTTTTCCGTACCTTGGAGACAGCCATGGGGAGACCCAGTACTTC. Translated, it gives CASSFPYLGDSHGETQYF.

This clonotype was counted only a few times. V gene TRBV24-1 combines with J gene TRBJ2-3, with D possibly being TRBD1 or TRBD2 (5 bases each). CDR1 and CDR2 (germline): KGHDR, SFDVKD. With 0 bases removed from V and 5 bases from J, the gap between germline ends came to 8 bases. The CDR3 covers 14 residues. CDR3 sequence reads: CATSDLLGVDTQYF. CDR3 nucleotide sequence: TGTGCCACCAGTGATTTGCTGGGGGTAGATACGCAGTATTTT.

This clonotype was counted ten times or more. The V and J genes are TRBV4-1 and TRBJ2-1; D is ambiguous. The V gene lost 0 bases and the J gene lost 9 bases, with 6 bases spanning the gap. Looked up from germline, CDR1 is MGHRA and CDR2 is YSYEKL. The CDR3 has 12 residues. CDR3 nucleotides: TGCGCCAGCAGCCAAGATCAGGTTGAGCAGTTCTTC. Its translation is CASSQDQVEQFF.

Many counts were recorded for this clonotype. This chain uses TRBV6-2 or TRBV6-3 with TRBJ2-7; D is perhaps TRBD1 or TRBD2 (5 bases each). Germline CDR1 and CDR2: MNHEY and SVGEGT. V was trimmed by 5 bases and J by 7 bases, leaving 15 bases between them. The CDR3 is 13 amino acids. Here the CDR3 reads CASSQGPPEEQYF. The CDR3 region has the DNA TGTGCCAGCAGTCAGGGACCCCCTGAAGAGCAGTACTTC.

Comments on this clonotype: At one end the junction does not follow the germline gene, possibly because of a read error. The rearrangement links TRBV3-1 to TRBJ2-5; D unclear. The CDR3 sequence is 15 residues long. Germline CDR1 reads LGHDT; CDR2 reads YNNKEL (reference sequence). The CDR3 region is CASSPAPAYQETRYF. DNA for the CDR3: TGTGCCAGCAGCCCGGCCCCCGCGTACCAAGAGACCCGGTACTTC.

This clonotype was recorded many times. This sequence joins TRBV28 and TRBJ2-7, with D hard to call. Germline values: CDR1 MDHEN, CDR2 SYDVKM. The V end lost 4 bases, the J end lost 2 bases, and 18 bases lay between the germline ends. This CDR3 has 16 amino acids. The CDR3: CASSYAPTDTTYEQYF. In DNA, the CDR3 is TGTGCCAGCAGTTATGCCCCAACCGACACAACCTACGAGCAGTACTTC.

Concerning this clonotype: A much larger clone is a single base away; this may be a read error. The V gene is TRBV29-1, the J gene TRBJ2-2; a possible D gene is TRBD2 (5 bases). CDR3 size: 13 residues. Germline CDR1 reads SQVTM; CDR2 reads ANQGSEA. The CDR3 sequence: CSATRENTGEQFF. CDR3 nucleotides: TGCAGCGCAACCCGAGAGAACACCGGGGAGCAGTTTTTT.

The CDR3 nucleotides are TGTGCCAGCCCGCCGCCTGGAGGGCTACGCACAGATACGCAGTATTTT. Translation gives CASPPPGGLRTDTQYF. The chain links TRBV6-5 to TRBJ2-3; D perhaps matches TRBD2 (6 bases). There are 16 residues in the CDR3. Trimming removed 8 bases from V and 1 base from J, with 19 bases in between. CDR1 and CDR2 from the germline V gene are MNHEY and SVGAGI.

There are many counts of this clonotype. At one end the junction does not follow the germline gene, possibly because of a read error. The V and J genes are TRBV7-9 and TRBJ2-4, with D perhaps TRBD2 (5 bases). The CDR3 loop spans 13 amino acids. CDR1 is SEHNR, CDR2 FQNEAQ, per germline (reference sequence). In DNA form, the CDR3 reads TGTGCCAGCAGTTCCCCTCGGACCGACTACGTGTCCTTC. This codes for CASSSPRTDYVSF.

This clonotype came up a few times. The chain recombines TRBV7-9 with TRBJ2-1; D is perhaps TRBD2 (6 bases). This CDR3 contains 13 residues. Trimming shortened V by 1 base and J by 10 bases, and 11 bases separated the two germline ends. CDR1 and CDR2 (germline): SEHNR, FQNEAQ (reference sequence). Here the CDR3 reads CASSLVREEEQFF. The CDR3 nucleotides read TGTGCCAGCAGCTTAGTTAGGGAGGAGGAGCAGTTCTTC.

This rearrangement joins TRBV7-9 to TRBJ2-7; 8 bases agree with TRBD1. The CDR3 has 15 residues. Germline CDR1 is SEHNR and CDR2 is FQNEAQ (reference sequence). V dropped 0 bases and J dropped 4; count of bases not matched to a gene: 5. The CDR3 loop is CASSLATGGTYEQYF. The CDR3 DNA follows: TGTGCCAGCAGCTTAGCCACAGGGGGTACTTACGAGCAGTACTTC.

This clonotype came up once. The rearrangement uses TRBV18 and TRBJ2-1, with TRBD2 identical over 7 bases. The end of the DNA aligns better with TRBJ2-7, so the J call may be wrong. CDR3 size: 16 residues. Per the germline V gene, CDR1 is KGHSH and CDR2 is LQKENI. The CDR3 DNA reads TGTGCCAGCTCACCATCCCTATGGCGGGAGCGGAATGAGCAGTACTTC. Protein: CASSPSLWRERNEQYF.

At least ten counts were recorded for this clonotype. The CDR3 sequence is CASSTWDLVEQYF. The CDR3 DNA reads as TGTGCCAGCAGTACGTGGGACTTGGTCGAGCAGTACTTC. The V gene is TRBV6-5, the J gene TRBJ2-7; maybe TRBD2 (6 bases). The CDR3 is made up of 13 amino acids. The germline V and J ends were trimmed by 5 bases and 6 bases, with 14 bases remaining between them. Per the germline V gene, CDR1 is MNHEY and CDR2 is SVGAGI.

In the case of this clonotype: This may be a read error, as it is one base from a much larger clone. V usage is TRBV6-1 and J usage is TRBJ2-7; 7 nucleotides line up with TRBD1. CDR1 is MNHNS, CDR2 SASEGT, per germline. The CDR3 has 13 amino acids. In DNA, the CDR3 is TGTGCCAGCAGTGGGACAGGAGCCTACGAGCAGGACTTC. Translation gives CASSGTGAYEQDF.

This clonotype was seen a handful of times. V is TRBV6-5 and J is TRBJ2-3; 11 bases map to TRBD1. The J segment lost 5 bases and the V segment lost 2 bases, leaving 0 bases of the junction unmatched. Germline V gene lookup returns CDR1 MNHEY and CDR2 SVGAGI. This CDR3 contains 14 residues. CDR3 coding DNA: TGTGCCAGCAGTTACGGGACAGGGGGAGATACGCAGTATTTT. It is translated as CASSYGTGGDTQYF.

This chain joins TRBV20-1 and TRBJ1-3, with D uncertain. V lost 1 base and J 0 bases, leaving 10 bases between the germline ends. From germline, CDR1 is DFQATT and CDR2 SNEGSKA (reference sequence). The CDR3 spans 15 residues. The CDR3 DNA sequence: TGCAGTGCTAGAGTCACGGCCCGCTCTGGAAACACCATATATTTT. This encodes CSARVTARSGNTIYF.